This TCR beta chain was sequenced for a study of blood T cell repertoires in COVID-19. Overall study: Whether acute or convalescent, the COVID-19 samples came from the United States, Italy and Spain.

V was clipped by 0 bases and J by 0 bases, with 9 bases between them. The CDR3 totals 15 residues. Germline CDR1 SGHDT, CDR2 YYEEEE. The table came from immunoSEQ multiplex PCR; TCRdb's copy has only in-frame clones and leaves some out. The repertoire consists of about 55,000 clones, with 75% to 90% occurring once and the leading ten covering under 2%. This TCR was recovered from a woman aged 60-75 years with acute or convalescent COVID-19. The chain is built from TRBV5-6 and TRBJ1-1, with D unclear. The sequencing input was peripheral blood. The chain's CDR3 is CASSLATGLNTEAFF. For the CDR3, the DNA is TGTGCCAGCAGCTTGGCAACGGGGTTGAACACTGAAGCTTTCTTT.